A single sample is the source of the 3 T cell receptor beta chains below, sequenced in a study of T cells in Graves' hyperthyroidism and ophthalmopathy. Amplified TCR beta CDR3 regions came from RNA transcripts. RT-PCR in the first round (using the HTBI primer set) targeted the TCR CDR3. TCRdb re-called the multiplex PCR reads through MiXCR, storing one row per CDR3 protein. Among about 130,000 distinct CDR3 sequences listed, 22% were seen once. Sequencing was performed on blood. The receptor set was obtained from a woman aged 45-59 years with Graves' hyperthyroidism that later progressed to Graves' ophthalmopathy.

This clonotype has just a few counts. The chain recombines TRBV4-1 with TRBJ2-1, with 8 nucleotides matching TRBD1. The CDR3 has 18 residues. Looked up from germline, CDR1 is MGHRA and CDR2 is YSYEKL. The trim removed 3 bases at V and 0 bases at J, leaving 10 bases unmatched. CDR3 sequence reads: CASSQRQTGAISYNEQFF. The DNA for the CDR3 is TGCGCCAGCAGCCAGCGACAGACAGGGGCCATCTCCTACAATGAGCAGTTCTTC.

This clonotype was found a few times. CDR3 bases: TGTGCCAGCACCAGGACTAGCGGGAATTACAATGAGCAGTTCTTC. Protein: CASTRTSGNYNEQFF. The gene calls are TRBV7-2 and TRBJ2-1; 12 nucleotides align to TRBD2. The CDR3 is 15 amino acids. V was pared by 7 bases and J by 4 bases, with 5 bases of the junction left unmatched. Germline V gene data show CDR1 as SGHTA and CDR2 as FQGNSA.

At least ten counts were recorded for this clonotype. The V call is TRBV12-3 or TRBV12-4, the J call TRBJ2-3; either TRBD1 or TRBD2 may supply D (5 bases each). Trimming pared 6 bases from V and 2 bases from J, leaving 12 bases between. This CDR3 region has 14 residues. CDR3: CASRGRIDTDTQYF. The CDR3 nucleotides read TGTGCCAGCAGGGGACGGATCGACACAGATACGCAGTATTTT.